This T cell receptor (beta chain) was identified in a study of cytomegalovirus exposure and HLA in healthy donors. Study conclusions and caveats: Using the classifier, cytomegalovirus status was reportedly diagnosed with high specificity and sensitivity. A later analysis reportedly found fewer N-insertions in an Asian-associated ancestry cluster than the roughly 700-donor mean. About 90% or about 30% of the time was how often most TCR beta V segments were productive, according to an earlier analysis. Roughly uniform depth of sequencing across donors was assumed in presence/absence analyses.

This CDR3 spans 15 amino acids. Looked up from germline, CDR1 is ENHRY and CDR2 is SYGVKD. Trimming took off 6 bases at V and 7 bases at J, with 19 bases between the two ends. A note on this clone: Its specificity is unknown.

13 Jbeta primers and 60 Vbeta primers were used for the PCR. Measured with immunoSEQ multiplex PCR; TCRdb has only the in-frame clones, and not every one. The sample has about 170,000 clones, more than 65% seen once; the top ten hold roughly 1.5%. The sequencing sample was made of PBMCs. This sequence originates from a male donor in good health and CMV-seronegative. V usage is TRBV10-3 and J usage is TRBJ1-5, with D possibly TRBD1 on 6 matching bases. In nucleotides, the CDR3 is TGTGCCATCAGGGAAGACACAGGGACGGGGCAGCCCCAGCATTTT. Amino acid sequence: CAIREDTGTGQPQHF.